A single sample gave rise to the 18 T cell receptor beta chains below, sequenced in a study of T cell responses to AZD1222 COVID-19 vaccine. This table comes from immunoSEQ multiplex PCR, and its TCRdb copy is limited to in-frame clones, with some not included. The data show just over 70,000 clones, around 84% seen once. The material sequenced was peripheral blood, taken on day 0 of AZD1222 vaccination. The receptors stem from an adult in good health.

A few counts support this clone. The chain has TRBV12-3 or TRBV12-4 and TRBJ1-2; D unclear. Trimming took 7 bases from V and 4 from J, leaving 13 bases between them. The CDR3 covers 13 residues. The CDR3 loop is CASTLGFTYGYTF. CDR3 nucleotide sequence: TGTGCCAGCACCCTAGGGTTTACCTATGGCTACACCTTC.

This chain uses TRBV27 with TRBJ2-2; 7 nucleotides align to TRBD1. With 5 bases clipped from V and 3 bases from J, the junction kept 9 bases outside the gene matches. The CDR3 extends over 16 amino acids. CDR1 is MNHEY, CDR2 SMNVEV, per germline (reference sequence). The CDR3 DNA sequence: TGTGCCAGCAGTCCCCGGACAGGTGGTTACACCGGGGAGCTGTTTTTT. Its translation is CASSPRTGGYTGELFF.

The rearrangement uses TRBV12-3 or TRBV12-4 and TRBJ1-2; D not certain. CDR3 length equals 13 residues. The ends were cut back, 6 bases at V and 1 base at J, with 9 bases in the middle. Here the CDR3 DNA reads TGTGCCAGCAGCAAAGAGGTTAACTATGGCTACACCTTC. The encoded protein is CASSKEVNYGYTF.

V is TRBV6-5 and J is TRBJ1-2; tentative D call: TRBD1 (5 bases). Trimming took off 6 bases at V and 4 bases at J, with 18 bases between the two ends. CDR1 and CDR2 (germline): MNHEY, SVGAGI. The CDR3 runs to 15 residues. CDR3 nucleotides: TGTGCCAGCAGGGCTGAGGGGCACTGGGCCTATGGCTACACCTTC. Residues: CASRAEGHWAYGYTF.

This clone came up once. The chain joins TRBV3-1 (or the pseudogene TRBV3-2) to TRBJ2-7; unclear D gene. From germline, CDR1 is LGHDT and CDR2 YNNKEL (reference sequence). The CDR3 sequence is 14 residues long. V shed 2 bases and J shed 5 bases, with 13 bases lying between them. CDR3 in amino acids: CASSQTNNYHEQYF. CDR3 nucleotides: TGTGCCAGCAGCCAAACTAACAACTACCACGAGCAGTACTTC.

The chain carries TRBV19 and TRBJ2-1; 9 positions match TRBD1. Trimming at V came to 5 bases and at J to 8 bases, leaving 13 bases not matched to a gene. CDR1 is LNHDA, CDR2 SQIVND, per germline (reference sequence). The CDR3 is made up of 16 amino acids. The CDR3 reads CASSSRPGTGIDEQFF. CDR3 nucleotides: TGTGCCAGTAGTTCGCGGCCCGGGACAGGGATCGATGAGCAGTTCTTC.

The CDR3 DNA is TGTGCCAGCAGCCTTAGGACCGAAGAAGCTTTCTTT. Translating gives CASSLRTEEAFF. This chain links TRBV6-2 or TRBV6-3 with TRBJ1-1; D is unclear. The CDR3 contains 12 residues. Trimming pared 6 bases from V and 8 bases from J, leaving 13 bases between. Germline-derived CDR1 and CDR2 are MNHEY and SVGEGT.

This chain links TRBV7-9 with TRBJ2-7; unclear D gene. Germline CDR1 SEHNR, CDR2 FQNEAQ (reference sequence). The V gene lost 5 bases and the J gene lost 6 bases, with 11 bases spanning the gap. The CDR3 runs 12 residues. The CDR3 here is CASSLIRSEQYF. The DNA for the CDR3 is TGTGCCAGCAGCCTCATAAGGAGCGAGCAGTACTTC.

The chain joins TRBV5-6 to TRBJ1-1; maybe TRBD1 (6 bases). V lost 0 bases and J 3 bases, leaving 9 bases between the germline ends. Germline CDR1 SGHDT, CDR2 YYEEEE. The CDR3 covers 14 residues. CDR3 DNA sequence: TGTGCCAGCAGCTTGGAGGGGGGTCACACTGAAGCTTTCTTT. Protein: CASSLEGGHTEAFF. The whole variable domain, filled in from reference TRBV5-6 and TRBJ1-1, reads DAGVTQSPTHLIKTRGQQVTLRCSPKSGHDTVSWYQQALGQGPQFIFQYYEEEERQRGNFPDRFSGHQFPNYSSELNVNALLLGDSALYLCASSLEGGHTEAFFGQGTRLTVV.

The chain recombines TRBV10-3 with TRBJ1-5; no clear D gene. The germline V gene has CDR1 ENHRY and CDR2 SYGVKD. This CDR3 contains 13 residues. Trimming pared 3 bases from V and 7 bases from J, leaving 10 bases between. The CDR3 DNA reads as TGTGCCATCAGTGATATTGTGAGACAGCCCCAGCATTTT. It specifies CAISDIVRQPQHF.

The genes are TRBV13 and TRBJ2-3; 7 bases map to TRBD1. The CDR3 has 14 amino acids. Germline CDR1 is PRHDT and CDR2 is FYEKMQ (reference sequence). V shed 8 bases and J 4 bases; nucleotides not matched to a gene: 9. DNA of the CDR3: TGTGCCAGCGTGGAAGGGGGCGGAGCAGATACGCAGTATTTT. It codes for CASVEGGGADTQYF.

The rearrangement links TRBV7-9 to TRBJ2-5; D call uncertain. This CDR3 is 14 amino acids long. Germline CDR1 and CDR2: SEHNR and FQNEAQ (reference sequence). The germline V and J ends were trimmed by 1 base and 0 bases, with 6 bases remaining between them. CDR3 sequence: CASSLGEYQETQYF. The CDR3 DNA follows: TGTGCCAGCAGCTTAGGAGAGTACCAAGAGACCCAGTACTTC.

The CDR3 region has the DNA TGTGCCAGCAGCGTGGGACACTTCAATGAGCAGTTCTTC. It codes for CASSVGHFNEQFF. The rearrangement links TRBV11-2 to TRBJ2-1; possibly TRBD1 for D (6 bases). Trimming removed 5 bases from V and 6 bases from J, with 11 bases in between. The CDR3 is made up of 13 amino acids. Germline loops: CDR1 SGHAT, CDR2 FQNNGV.

The chain's CDR3 is CASGSTEKAFF. For the CDR3, the DNA is TGTGCTAGTGGTTCCACAGAAAAGGCTTTCTTT. The rearrangement uses TRBV12-5 and TRBJ1-1; D ambiguous. The CDR3 contains 11 residues. The germline V gene has CDR1 LGHNT and CDR2 FRNRAP. Trimming left V 4 bases short and J 11 bases short, with 11 bases between.

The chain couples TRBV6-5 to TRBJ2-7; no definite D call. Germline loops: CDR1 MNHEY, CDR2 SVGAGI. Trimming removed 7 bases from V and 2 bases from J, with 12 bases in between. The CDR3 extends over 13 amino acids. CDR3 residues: CASITPWTYEQYF. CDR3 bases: TGTGCCAGCATCACTCCCTGGACCTACGAGCAGTACTTC.

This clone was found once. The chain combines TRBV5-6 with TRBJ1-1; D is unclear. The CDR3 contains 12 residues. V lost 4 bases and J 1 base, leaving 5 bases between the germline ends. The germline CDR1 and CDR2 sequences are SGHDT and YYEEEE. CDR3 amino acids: CASSIQNTEAFF. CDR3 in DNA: TGTGCCAGCAGCATCCAGAACACTGAAGCTTTCTTT.

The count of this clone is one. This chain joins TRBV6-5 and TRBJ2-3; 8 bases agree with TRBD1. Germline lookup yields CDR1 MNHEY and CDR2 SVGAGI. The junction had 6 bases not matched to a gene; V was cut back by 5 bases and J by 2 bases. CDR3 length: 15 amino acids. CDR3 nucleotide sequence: TGTGCCAGCAGTAGAGGACAGGGTTCCACAGATACGCAGTATTTT. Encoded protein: CASSRGQGSTDTQYF.

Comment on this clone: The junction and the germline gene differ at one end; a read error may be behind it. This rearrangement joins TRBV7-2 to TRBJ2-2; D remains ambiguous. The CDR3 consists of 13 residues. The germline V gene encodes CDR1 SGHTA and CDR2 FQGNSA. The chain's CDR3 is CASNLVGTGELFF. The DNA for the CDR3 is TGTGCCAGCAACTTAGTTGGGACCGGGGAGCTGTTTTTT.